The present entry profiles one T cell receptor (beta chain) with its context. Using immunoSEQ multiplex PCR, the repertoire was profiled, and TCRdb retains in-frame clones only, with some absent. The data hold 200,000 or so clones, with 88% observed a single time. The CDR3 spans 14 residues. The sample originates from a study of blood T cell repertoires in COVID-19. This receptor was identified in an older man with acute or convalescent COVID-19. The chain has TRBV21-1 and TRBJ2-5; the table's D gene call, TRBD1, was not cross checked with the DNA. TRBV21-1 is assigned pseudogene status. Sample: peripheral blood. The chain's CDR3 is CASSKETGGQTQYF. CDR3 DNA: TGTGCCAGCAGCAAAGAGACAGGCGGCCAGACCCAGTACTTC.